The 11 T cell receptor beta chains reported below all come from one sample, sequenced in a study of T cells in localized non-small cell lung cancer. The table came from immunoSEQ multiplex PCR; TCRdb's copy has only in-frame clones and leaves some out. Of 6,000 to 10,000 clones in the sample, roughly 92% were seen once. The sample here was peripheral blood, taken before any cancer treatment. These receptors were collected from a woman aged 35 to 75 with stage I lung adenocarcinoma.

The CDR3 loop reads CASSFRDRATDTQYF. In DNA form, the CDR3 reads TGTGCCAGCAGCTTCCGGGACAGGGCCACAGATACGCAGTATTTT. This chain links TRBV5-4 with TRBJ2-3, with 9 bases lining up with TRBD1. Germline assignment: CDR1 SGHNT and CDR2 YYREEE (reference sequence). The length of the CDR3 is 15 residues. V lost 2 bases, J lost 2 bases, and 3 bases stayed unmatched.

The rearrangement links TRBV7-1 to TRBJ2-1; tentative D call: TRBD2 (5 bases). TRBV7-1 is annotated as an ORF whose role is uncertain. Trimming took 4 bases from V and 3 from J, leaving 16 bases between them. The CDR3 totals 16 residues. CDR3 sequence (DNA): TGTGCCAGCAGCTGGGAGCTCGGGGTGGTCTACAATGAGCAGTTCTTC. It specifies CASSWELGVVYNEQFF.

This clone was seen only a few times. The rearrangement links TRBV10-1 to TRBJ2-7; D possibly corresponds to TRBD2 (6 bases). Trimming removed 6 bases from V and 6 bases from J, with 18 bases in between. Germline CDR1 WNHNN, CDR2 SYGVQD (reference sequence). CDR3 length: 14 amino acids. CDR3 bases: TGCGCCAGCAGCCCTCGTTCGAGCGGGCTCGAGCAGTACTTC. This codes for CASSPRSSGLEQYF.

The chain joins TRBV5-1 to TRBJ2-7; 7 bases fit TRBD1. The germline gives CDR1 SGHRS, CDR2 YFSETQ. CDR3 length: 13 residues. The J segment lost 2 bases and the V segment lost 3 bases, leaving 2 bases of the junction unmatched. DNA of the CDR3: TGCGCCAGCAGCTCGGGACAGCCCTACGAGCAGTACTTC. Translation gives CASSSGQPYEQYF.

The V gene is TRBV2, the J gene TRBJ2-7; no reliable D call. Germline CDR1 and CDR2: SNHLY and FYNNEI. V lost 6 bases and J 6 bases, leaving 15 bases between the germline ends. The CDR3 spans 13 residues. CDR3 sequence reads: CASRLRLETEQYF. CDR3 in DNA: TGTGCCAGCAGGCTCCGGTTAGAGACCGAGCAGTACTTC.

J is TRBJ2-3 and V is TRBV5-1, with a possible D match to TRBD2 (5 bases). Germline V gene sequence: CDR1 SGHRS, CDR2 YFSETQ. V was shortened by 1 base and J by 4 bases, with 10 bases between the two germline ends. The CDR3 extends over 14 amino acids. The CDR3 sequence: CASSLSLLADTQYF. The CDR3 nucleotides read TGCGCCAGCAGCTTGAGCCTACTAGCAGATACGCAGTATTTT.

V usage is TRBV6-1 and J usage is TRBJ2-5, with 7 bases fitting TRBD1. The germline V gene encodes CDR1 MNHNS and CDR2 SASEGT. Trimming removed 0 bases from V and 5 bases from J; junction bases left unmatched: 6. This CDR3 spans 15 amino acids. CDR3 DNA: TGTGCCAGCAGTGAAGCGCTTCGGGACAGCGAGACCCAGTACTTC. Its translation is CASSEALRDSETQYF.

J is TRBJ2-7 and V is TRBV18; D is unclear. From germline, CDR1 is KGHSH and CDR2 LQKENI. There are 14 residues in the CDR3. V lost 0 bases, J lost 1 base, and 7 bases lay in between. The CDR3 region has the DNA TGTGCCAGCTCACCACCGGCGGAGTCCTACGAGCAGTACTTC. Its protein product is CASSPPAESYEQYF.

This clone was detected only once. The genes are TRBV27 and TRBJ1-4; 8 nucleotides align to TRBD1. Trimming cost V 2 bases and J 7 bases; bases outside gene matches: 9. The CDR3 is 16 amino acids. The germline gives CDR1 MNHEY, CDR2 SMNVEV (reference sequence). The CDR3 bases are TGTGCCAGCAGTTTACGTGGGTCAGGGACAGGTGAAAAACTGTTTTTT. It is translated as CASSLRGSGTGEKLFF.

This clone came up once. V is TRBV5-5 and J is TRBJ1-2; D not certain. V lost 0 bases, J lost 4 bases, and 13 bases lay in between. The CDR3 has 15 amino acids. Looked up from germline, CDR1 is SGHKS and CDR2 is YYEKEE (reference sequence). Here the CDR3 DNA reads TGTGCCAGCAGCTTGGATTGGGCAGGTGGCTATGGCTACACCTTC. This sequence encodes CASSLDWAGGYGYTF. The full variable domain, in which reference TRBV5-5 and TRBJ1-2 provide the parts outside the CDR3, is DAGVTQSPTHLIKTRGQQVTLRCSPISGHKSVSWYQQVLGQGPQFIFQYYEKEERGRGNFPDRFSARQFPNYSSELNVNALLLGDSALYLCASSLDWAGGYGYTFGSGTRLTVV.

This clone was seen a single time. This chain joins TRBV29-1 and TRBJ2-5; 10 bases align to TRBD2. CDR1 and CDR2 from the germline V gene are SQVTM and ANQGSEA. The CDR3 sequence is 13 residues long. V shed 5 bases and J 2 bases; nucleotides not matched to a gene: 2. In DNA, the CDR3 is TGCAGCGTTAGGACTAGCGGACAAGAGACCCAGTACTTC. Translation gives CSVRTSGQETQYF. Full variable domain (rest looked up from reference TRBV29-1 and TRBJ2-5): SAVISQKPSRDICQRGTSLTIQCQVDSQVTMMFWYRQQPGQSLTLIATANQGSEATYESGFVIDKFPISRPNLTFSTLTVSNMSPEDSSIYLCSVRTSGQETQYFGPGTRLLVL.